This T cell receptor (beta chain) came from a study of blood T cell repertoires in COVID-19. At the level of the study: COVID-19 samples collected from the United States, Italy and Spain covered acute and convalescent phases. From T cells, B-cell-depleted T cells, or PBMCs came the material, which was cDNA or gDNA.

Seattle patients were enrolled during active infection and followed longitudinally. The CDR3 sequence is 13 residues long. V shed 6 bases and J shed 4 bases, with 12 bases lying between them. In the original processing: Amplification from reference gene primers served as the basis for estimated nucleated cell counts. Sequenced by immunoSEQ multiplex PCR; TCRdb stores in-frame clones only, minus some. V, J and clone size are those of that table, while D and trimming were read from the DNA. The sample carries 250,000 or so clones, around 89% recorded once. Sample: peripheral blood. This chain links TRBV12-3 or TRBV12-4 with TRBJ1-1; no reliable D call. The receptor was derived from a woman aged 60-75 years with COVID-19, enrolled during active disease. The CDR3 spells CASSLASSTEAFF. CDR3 in DNA: TGTGCCAGCAGCCTGGCCTCCAGCACTGAAGCTTTCTTT.